Listed here are 29 T cell receptor beta chains from one sample, sequenced in a study of resident and recirculating memory T cells in vitiligo. Method: immunoSEQ multiplex PCR; TCRdb's copy keeps in-frame clones and lacks some. Among roughly 76,000 clones, 90% to 95% were seen once, and the ten largest hold around 4.6%. Sequenced: blood. Receptors were obtained from a male donor with vitiligo.

This clone was picked up one time. The rearrangement uses TRBV28 and TRBJ1-4, with 9 nucleotides matching TRBD1. Germline CDR1 MDHEN, CDR2 SYDVKM. This CDR3 region has 15 residues. J lost 7 bases, V lost 6 bases, and 9 bases had no gene match. The CDR3 loop is CASRWSGTGREKLFF. The CDR3 DNA is TGTGCCAGCAGATGGTCCGGGACAGGGCGTGAAAAACTGTTTTTT.

The chain has TRBV2 and TRBJ2-5, with TRBD1 as a possible D gene (5 bases). This CDR3 is 14 amino acids long. Germline lookup yields CDR1 SNHLY and CDR2 FYNNEI. V dropped 3 bases and J dropped 7 bases, with 15 bases sitting between them. The CDR3 DNA reads TGTGCCAGCAGTGAGGCGGACACCTTAGGGACCCAGTACTTC. As protein: CASSEADTLGTQYF.

The V and J genes are TRBV7-3 and TRBJ2-6; TRBD1 agrees at 7 bases. Unmatched junction bases numbered 6, after V lost 4 bases and J lost 0 bases. The CDR3 loop spans 17 amino acids. Germline V gives CDR1 SGHTA, CDR2 FQGTGA. The CDR3 protein is CASSSQGMSSGANVLTF. CDR3 nucleotide sequence: TGTGCCAGCAGCTCACAGGGGATGTCCTCTGGGGCCAACGTCCTGACTTTC.

The chain recombines TRBV7-8 with TRBJ1-3, with 9 bases identical to TRBD1. Germline V gene lookup returns CDR1 SGHVS and CDR2 FQNEAQ. The V segment lost 2 bases and the J segment 4 bases; nucleotides outside the gene matches: 6. The CDR3 loop spans 16 amino acids. The DNA of the CDR3 is TGTGCCAGCAGCTTAACAGGGGGCTCGGGAGGAAACACCATATATTTT. It is translated as CASSLTGGSGGNTIYF.

This chain links TRBV5-1 with TRBJ2-1; TRBD2 agrees at 8 bases. Germline V gene data show CDR1 as SGHRS and CDR2 as YFSETQ. V trimming: 2 bases; J trimming: 4 bases; junction bases outside the gene matches: 2. CDR3 size: 14 residues. In DNA form, the CDR3 reads TGCGCCAGCAGCTTTGCGGGGGGATACAATGAGCAGTTCTTC. It encodes CASSFAGGYNEQFF.

The chain joins TRBV29-1 to TRBJ2-4; maybe TRBD2 (7 bases). Trimming pared 1 base from V and 2 bases from J, leaving 15 bases between. The CDR3 loop spans 16 amino acids. Germline CDR1 SQVTM, CDR2 ANQGSEA. This chain's CDR3 is CSVEGLGGGSKNIQYF. CDR3 sequence (DNA): TGCAGCGTTGAAGGTTTAGGGGGGGGCTCCAAAAACATTCAGTACTTC.

The CDR3 here is CASSSRPGQGALGNNEQFF. CDR3 DNA: TGCGCCAGCAGCTCCCGTCCGGGACAGGGGGCCCTTGGCAACAATGAGCAGTTCTTC. The J gene is TRBJ2-1, the V gene TRBV5-1; 12 bases match TRBD1. The germline gives CDR1 SGHRS, CDR2 YFSETQ. V shed 3 bases, J shed 5 bases, and the junction held 15 bases outside the gene matches. The CDR3 has 19 residues.

J is TRBJ2-1 and V is TRBV28, with 7 bases that match TRBD1. The V and J ends lost 8 bases and 3 bases, in that order; junction bases with no gene match: 13. Germline lookup yields CDR1 MDHEN and CDR2 SYDVKM. The CDR3 has 16 residues. The CDR3 region has the DNA TGTGCCAGCGGATACCCTAGGGGGCCCGACTACAATGAGCAGTTCTTC. Its protein product is CASGYPRGPDYNEQFF.

This chain links TRBV5-6 with TRBJ1-2, with 9 bases that match TRBD1. This CDR3 has 15 amino acids. V lost 4 bases to trimming and J lost 5 bases; unmatched junction nucleotides: 9. CDR1 and CDR2 (germline): SGHDT, YYEEEE. The chain's CDR3 is CASSPGQGMRYGYTF. CDR3 coding DNA: TGTGCCAGCAGCCCTGGACAGGGGATGCGGTATGGCTACACCTTC.

This chain joins TRBV6-5 and TRBJ2-7, with a tentative D call TRBD2 (6 bases). From germline, CDR1 is MNHEY and CDR2 SVGAGI. The CDR3 length is 14 residues. The V end lost 5 bases, the J end lost 4 bases, and 15 bases lay between the germline ends. The CDR3 loop is CASSLTLAEYEQYF. Written as DNA, the CDR3 is TGTGCCAGCAGTCTGACACTAGCCGAATACGAGCAGTACTTC.

This clone has more than one count but fewer than ten. The gene calls are TRBV5-6 and TRBJ1-5; D uncertain. V was pared by 1 base and J by 6 bases, with 14 bases between. Germline V CDR1 and CDR2: SGHDT, YYEEEE. The CDR3 loop spans 15 amino acids. DNA for the CDR3: TGTGCCAGCAGCTTGAGTTCGGGTCTGGCTCAGCCCCAGCATTTT. Its translation: CASSLSSGLAQPQHF.

The genes are TRBV30 and TRBJ2-3; TRBD2 aligns across 15 bases. This CDR3 is built from 17 residues. Germline V gene lookup returns CDR1 GTSNPN and CDR2 SVGIG (reference sequence). With 0 bases clipped from V and 4 bases from J, the junction kept 5 bases outside the gene matches. The CDR3 bases are TGTGCCTGGAGTGTCCTCCGGACTAGCGGGAGGGCAGATACGCAGTATTTT. Amino acid sequence: CAWSVLRTSGRADTQYF.

V and J are TRBV9 and TRBJ2-5; 8 bases agree with TRBD2. The junction had 9 bases not matched to a gene; V was cut back by 3 bases and J by 5 bases. The CDR3 contains 15 residues. The V gene's germline CDR1 is SGDLS and CDR2 YYNGEE. CDR3 in DNA: TGTGCCAGCAGCGCCCCCGGGGGGGCCGGGGAGACCCAGTACTTC. It yields the protein CASSAPGGAGETQYF. The complete variable domain, with remaining parts taken from reference TRBV9 and TRBJ2-5, reads DSGVTQTPKHLITATGQRVTLRCSPRSGDLSVYWYQQSLDQGLQFLIQYYNGEERAKGNILERFSAQQFPDLHSELNLSSLELGDSALYFCASSAPGGAGETQYFGPGTRLLVL.

The chain uses TRBV27 and TRBJ2-3; 10 nucleotides match TRBD2. V lost 5 bases to trimming and J lost 1 base; unmatched junction nucleotides: 3. Germline V gene sequence: CDR1 MNHEY, CDR2 SMNVEV (reference sequence). This CDR3 region has 15 residues. CDR3 DNA sequence: TGTGCCAGCAGTGCCGGACTAGCGGGCACAGATACGCAGTATTTT. This codes for CASSAGLAGTDTQYF.

This clone was detected once. This sequence joins TRBV18 and TRBJ1-1; 11 positions match TRBD1. Trimming at V came to 3 bases and at J to 3 bases, leaving 18 bases not matched to a gene. CDR3 length equals 20 residues. Germline assignment: CDR1 KGHSH and CDR2 LQKENI. The CDR3 DNA reads as TGTGCCAGCTCACCCGCGGCGCGGACAGGGGGCGCTAGGGCGGACACTGAAGCTTTCTTT. Its translation: CASSPAARTGGARADTEAFF.

This rearrangement joins TRBV19 to TRBJ1-4, with 7 bases matching TRBD1. With 3 bases clipped from V and 6 bases from J, the junction kept 4 bases outside the gene matches. The CDR3 length is 14 residues. Germline CDR1 LNHDA, CDR2 SQIVND (reference sequence). The CDR3 loop reads CASSITGVDEKLFF. The CDR3 bases are TGTGCCAGTAGTATTACAGGGGTTGATGAAAAACTGTTTTTT.

This clone was counted a single time. The rearrangement joins TRBV11-2 to TRBJ2-1, with 8 positions matching TRBD2. The V gene's germline CDR1 is SGHAT and CDR2 FQNNGV. With V trimmed by 5 bases and J by 5 bases, 5 bases remained unmatched. The CDR3 runs to 14 residues. CDR3 nucleotide sequence: TGTGCCAGCAGCCCCACGGGGGGGCACAATGAGCAGTTCTTC. Its translation is CASSPTGGHNEQFF.

The rearrangement uses TRBV9 and TRBJ2-1; perhaps TRBD2 as D (6 bases). The length of the CDR3 is 15 residues. Trimming removed 0 bases at V and 2 bases at J, with 9 bases between. Germline CDR1 reads SGDLS; CDR2 reads YYNGEE. The CDR3 DNA reads as TGTGCCAGCAGCGTAGCGGGGGAGGCCTACAATGAGCAGTTCTTC. Residues: CASSVAGEAYNEQFF.

This chain uses TRBV14 with TRBJ2-7; D not resolved. Germline values: CDR1 SGHDN, CDR2 FVKESK. V was shortened by 3 bases and J by 0 bases, with 9 bases between the two germline ends. CDR3 length: 14 residues. CDR3 nucleotide sequence: TGTGCCAGCAGCCAGGGCATGAGCTCCTACGAGCAGTACTTC. Encoded protein: CASSQGMSSYEQYF. Based on the CDR3 plus reference TRBV14 and TRBJ2-7, the full variable domain is EAGVTQFPSHSVIEKGQTVTLRCDPISGHDNLYWYRRVMGKEIKFLLHFVKESKQDESGMPNNRFLAERTGGTYSTLKVQPAELEDSGVYFCASSQGMSSYEQYFGPGTRLTVT.

This sequence joins TRBV6-5 and TRBJ1-5; 7 bases fit TRBD1. After removal of 6 bases from V and 1 base from J, the junction contained 6 bases not matched to a gene. Germline V gene data show CDR1 as MNHEY and CDR2 as SVGAGI. The CDR3 runs to 15 residues. The CDR3 nucleotides are TGTGCCAGCAGGGAGACAGGGATAAGCAATCAGCCCCAGCATTTT. As protein: CASRETGISNQPQHF.

The chain employs TRBV4-3 and TRBJ2-1; 10 bases are shared with TRBD2. Trimming at V came to 1 base and at J to 7 bases, leaving 13 bases not matched to a gene. CDR1 is LGHNA, CDR2 YSLEER, per germline. This CDR3 comprises 18 residues. In DNA, the CDR3 is TGCGCCAGCAGCCAAGTATTTTTTTTTGGGACTAGCGCGAATGAGCAGTTCTTC. Translating gives CASSQVFFFGTSANEQFF.

The rearrangement uses TRBV9 and TRBJ1-2; D gene ambiguous. V was pared by 2 bases and J by 8 bases, with 13 bases between. The CDR3 covers 13 residues. Germline V gene sequence: CDR1 SGDLS, CDR2 YYNGEE. CDR3 DNA: TGTGCCAGCAGCGTTCTGGACTTTGGAGGCTACACCTTC. It is translated as CASSVLDFGGYTF.

The chain links TRBV9 to TRBJ2-5, with D perhaps TRBD2 (6 bases). The CDR3 length is 16 residues. V lost 4 bases to trimming and J lost 2 bases, with 18 bases between them. Germline loops: CDR1 SGDLS, CDR2 YYNGEE. Here the CDR3 DNA reads TGTGCCAGCAGCCCCGGAGGGAGTGCCCAACAAGAGACCCAGTACTTC. The encoded protein is CASSPGGSAQQETQYF.

This clone came up a few times. This sequence joins TRBV7-9 and TRBJ1-3; 10 bases are a match to TRBD1. CDR3 size: 17 residues. CDR1 is SEHNR, CDR2 FQNEAQ, per germline (reference sequence). V lost 4 bases and J lost 4; bases outside the gene matches: 10. The CDR3 sequence is CASSSNPGQGRGNTIYF. In DNA form, the CDR3 reads TGTGCCAGCAGCTCAAATCCGGGACAGGGGAGAGGAAACACCATATATTTT.

This chain connects TRBV6-1 to TRBJ1-5; 7 nucleotides line up with TRBD1. The CDR3 is made up of 13 amino acids. Germline assignment: CDR1 MNHNS and CDR2 SASEGT. V dropped 7 bases and J dropped 4; count of bases not matched to a gene: 4. CDR3 sequence reads: CASNLQGNQPQHF. For the CDR3, the DNA is TGTGCCAGCAATTTACAGGGGAATCAGCCCCAGCATTTT.

The chain employs TRBV7-2 and TRBJ1-1, with 11 positions matching TRBD1. Germline trimming cut 4 bases from V and 4 bases from J; bases unmatched to any gene: 2. CDR3 length: 14 residues. Germline-derived CDR1 and CDR2 are SGHTA and FQGNSA. CDR3 nucleotides: TGTGCCAGCAGCTGGGGGACAGGGGGCACTGAAGCTTTCTTT. Translated, it gives CASSWGTGGTEAFF.

The V and J genes are TRBV15 and TRBJ2-7; a possible D gene is TRBD2 (6 bases). Deletions cut 3 bases from V and 4 bases from J, with 16 bases between. The V gene's germline CDR1 is LNHNV and CDR2 YYDKDF (reference sequence). The CDR3 runs 15 residues. The CDR3 protein is CATSSGTREIYEQYF. The CDR3 DNA follows: TGTGCCACCAGCAGCGGGACTCGGGAGATTTACGAGCAGTACTTC.

The gene calls are TRBV9 and TRBJ2-6; TRBD2 is a possible D gene (6 bases). Trimming pared 4 bases from V and 0 bases from J, leaving 20 bases between. Germline CDR1 and CDR2: SGDLS and YYNGEE. The CDR3 is made up of 19 amino acids. The CDR3 DNA follows: TGTGCCAGCAGCCCTCAACCCCAACGGGGACTCTCTGGGGCCAACGTCCTGACTTTC. Amino acid sequence: CASSPQPQRGLSGANVLTF.

The rearrangement joins TRBV4-1 to TRBJ1-3; 8 bases are shared with TRBD1. With 0 bases clipped from V and 0 bases from J, the junction kept 10 bases outside the gene matches. The CDR3 is 19 residues long. The germline CDR1 and CDR2 sequences are MGHRA and YSYEKL. CDR3 DNA: TGCGCCAGCAGCCAAGATCGGGCCCAGGGGGCGAACTCTGGAAACACCATATATTTT. It is translated as CASSQDRAQGANSGNTIYF.